This T cell receptor beta chain was identified during a study of blood T cell repertoires in COVID-19. This CDR3 is 13 amino acids long. CDR1 and CDR2 from the germline V gene are MNHEY and SVGAGI. Original processing methods: Nucleated cell counts were estimated from reference gene primer amplification. Profiling relied on immunoSEQ multiplex PCR, and the TCRdb table lists in-frame clones only, not all of them. V and J calls and clone size follow that table, whereas D and trimming were derived from the DNA. The sample has some 200,000 clones, approximately 85% seen once; the top ten hold over 4%. On this clone itself: At one of its ends the junction is not consistent with the germline gene, which may arise from a read error.

The sequence derives from a woman aged 70-85 years with COVID-19, enrolled during active disease. The sequenced sample was peripheral blood. This chain connects TRBV6-5 to TRBJ1-5; no reliable D call. CDR3 sequence reads: CASSSYSNQPQHF. CDR3 in DNA: TGTGCCAGTAGTTCGTATAGCAATCAGCCCCAGCATTTT.